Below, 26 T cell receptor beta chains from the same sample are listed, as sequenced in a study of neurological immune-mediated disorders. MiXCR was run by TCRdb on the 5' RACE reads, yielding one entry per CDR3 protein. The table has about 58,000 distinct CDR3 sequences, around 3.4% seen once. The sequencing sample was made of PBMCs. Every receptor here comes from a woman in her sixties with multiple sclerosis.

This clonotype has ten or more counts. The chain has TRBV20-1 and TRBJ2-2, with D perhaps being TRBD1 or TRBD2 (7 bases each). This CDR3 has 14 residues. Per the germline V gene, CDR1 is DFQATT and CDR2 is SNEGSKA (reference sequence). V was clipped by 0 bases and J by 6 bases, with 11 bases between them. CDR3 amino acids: CSARDGRGPGELFF. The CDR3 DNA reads TGCAGTGCTAGAGATGGGAGGGGGCCCGGGGAGCTGTTTTTT.

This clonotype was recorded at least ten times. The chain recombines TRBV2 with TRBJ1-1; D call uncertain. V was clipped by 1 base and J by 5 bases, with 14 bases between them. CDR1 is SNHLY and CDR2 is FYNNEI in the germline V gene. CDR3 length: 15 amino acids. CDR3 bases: TGTGCCAGCAGTGAAGGGAGGTCGCGAGGGACTGAAGCTTTCTTT. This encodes CASSEGRSRGTEAFF. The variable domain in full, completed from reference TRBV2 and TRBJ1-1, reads EPEVTQTPSHQVTQMGQEVILRCVPISNHLYFYWYRQILGQKVEFLVSFYNNEISEKSEIFDDQFSVERPDGSNFTLKIRSTKLEDSAMYFCASSEGRSRGTEAFFGQGTRLTVV.

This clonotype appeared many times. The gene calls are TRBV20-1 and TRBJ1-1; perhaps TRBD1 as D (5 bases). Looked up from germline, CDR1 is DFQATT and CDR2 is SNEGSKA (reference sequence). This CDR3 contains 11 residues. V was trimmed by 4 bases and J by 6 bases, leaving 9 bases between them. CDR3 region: CSANQGPEAFF. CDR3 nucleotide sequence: TGCAGTGCTAACCAGGGACCTGAAGCTTTCTTT.

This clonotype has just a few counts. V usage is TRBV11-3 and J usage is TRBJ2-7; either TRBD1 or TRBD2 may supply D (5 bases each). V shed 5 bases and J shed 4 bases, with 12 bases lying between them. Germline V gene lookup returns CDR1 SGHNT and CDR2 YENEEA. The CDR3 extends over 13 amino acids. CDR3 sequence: CASSARDGYEQYF. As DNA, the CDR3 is TGTGCCAGCAGCGCCCGGGACGGGTACGAGCAGTACTTC.

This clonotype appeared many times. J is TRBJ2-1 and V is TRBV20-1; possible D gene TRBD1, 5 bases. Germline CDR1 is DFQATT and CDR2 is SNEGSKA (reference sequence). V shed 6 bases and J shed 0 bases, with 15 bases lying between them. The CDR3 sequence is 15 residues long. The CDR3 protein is CSAPDTFSSYNEQFF. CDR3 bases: TGCAGTGCCCCGGACACCTTTAGCTCCTACAATGAGCAGTTCTTC.

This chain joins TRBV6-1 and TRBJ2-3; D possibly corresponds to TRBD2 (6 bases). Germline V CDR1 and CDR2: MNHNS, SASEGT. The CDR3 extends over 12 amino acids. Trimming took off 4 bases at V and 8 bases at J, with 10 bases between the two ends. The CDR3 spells CASSAAGGTQYF. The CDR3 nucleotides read TGTGCCAGCAGTGCCGCCGGGGGTACGCAGTATTTT.

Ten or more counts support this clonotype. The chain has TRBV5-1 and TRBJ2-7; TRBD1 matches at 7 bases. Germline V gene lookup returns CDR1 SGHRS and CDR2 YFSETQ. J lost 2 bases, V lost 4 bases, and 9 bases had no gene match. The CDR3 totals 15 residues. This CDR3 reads CASSATGTDPYEQYF. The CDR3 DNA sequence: TGCGCCAGCAGCGCTACCGGGACAGATCCCTACGAGCAGTACTTC. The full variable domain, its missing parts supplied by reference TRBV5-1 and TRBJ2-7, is KAGVTQTPRYLIKTRGQQVTLSCSPISGHRSVSWYQQTPGQGLQFLFEYFSETQRNKGNFPGRFSGRQFSNSRSEMNVSTLELGDSALYLCASSATGTDPYEQYFGPGTRLTVT.

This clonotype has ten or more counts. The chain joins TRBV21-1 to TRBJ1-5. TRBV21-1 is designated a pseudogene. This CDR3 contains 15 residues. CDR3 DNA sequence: TGTGCCAGCAGCAAAGCGTGGGATGCTGGTCAGCCCCAGCATTTT. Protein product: CASSKAWDAGQPQHF.

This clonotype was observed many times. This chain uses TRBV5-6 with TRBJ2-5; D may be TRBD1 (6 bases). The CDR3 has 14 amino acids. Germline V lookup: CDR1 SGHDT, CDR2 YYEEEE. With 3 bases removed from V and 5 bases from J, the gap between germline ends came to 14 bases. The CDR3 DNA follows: TGTGCCAGCAGCTCAGGGGCAGCTGAGGAGACCCAGTACTTC. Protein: CASSSGAAEETQYF.

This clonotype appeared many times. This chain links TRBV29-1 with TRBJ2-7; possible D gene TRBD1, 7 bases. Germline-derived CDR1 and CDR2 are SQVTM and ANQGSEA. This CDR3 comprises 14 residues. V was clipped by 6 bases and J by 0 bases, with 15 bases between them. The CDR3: CSVARQGGSYEQYF. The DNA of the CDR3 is TGCAGCGTGGCCAGACAGGGAGGCTCCTACGAGCAGTACTTC.

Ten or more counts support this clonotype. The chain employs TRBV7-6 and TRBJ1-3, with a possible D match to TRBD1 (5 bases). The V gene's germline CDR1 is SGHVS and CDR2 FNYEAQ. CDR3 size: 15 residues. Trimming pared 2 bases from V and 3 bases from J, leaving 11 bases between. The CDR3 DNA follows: TGTGCCAGCAGCTTAAATACAGGCCTTGGAAACACCATATATTTT. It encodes CASSLNTGLGNTIYF.

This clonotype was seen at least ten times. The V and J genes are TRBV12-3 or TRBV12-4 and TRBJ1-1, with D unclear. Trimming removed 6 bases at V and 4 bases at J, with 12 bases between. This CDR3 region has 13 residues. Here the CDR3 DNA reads TGTGCCAGCAGCCCACAGCCTGGCACTGAAGCTTTCTTT. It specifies CASSPQPGTEAFF.

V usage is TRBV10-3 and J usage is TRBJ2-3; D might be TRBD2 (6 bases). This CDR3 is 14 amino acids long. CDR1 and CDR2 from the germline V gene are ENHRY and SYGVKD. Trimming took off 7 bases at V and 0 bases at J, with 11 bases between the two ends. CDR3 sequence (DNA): TGTGCCATCACTCCGGGACTTAGCACAGATACGCAGTATTTT. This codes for CAITPGLSTDTQYF.

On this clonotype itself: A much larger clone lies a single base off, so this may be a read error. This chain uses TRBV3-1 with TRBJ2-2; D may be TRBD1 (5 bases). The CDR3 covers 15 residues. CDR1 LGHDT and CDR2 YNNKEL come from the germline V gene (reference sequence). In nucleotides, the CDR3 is TGTGTCAGCAGCCAAGGGGTGAAGGGGACCGGGGAGCTGTTTTTT. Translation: CVSSQGVKGTGELFF.

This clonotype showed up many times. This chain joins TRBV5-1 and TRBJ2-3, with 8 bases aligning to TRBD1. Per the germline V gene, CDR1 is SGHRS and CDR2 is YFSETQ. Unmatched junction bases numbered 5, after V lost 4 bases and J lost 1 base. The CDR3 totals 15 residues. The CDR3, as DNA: TGCGCCAGCAGCACGGGACAGGCTCGCACAGATACGCAGTATTTT. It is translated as CASSTGQARTDTQYF. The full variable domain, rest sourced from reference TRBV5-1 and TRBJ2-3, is KAGVTQTPRYLIKTRGQQVTLSCSPISGHRSVSWYQQTPGQGLQFLFEYFSETQRNKGNFPGRFSGRQFSNSRSEMNVSTLELGDSALYLCASSTGQARTDTQYFGPGTRLTVL.

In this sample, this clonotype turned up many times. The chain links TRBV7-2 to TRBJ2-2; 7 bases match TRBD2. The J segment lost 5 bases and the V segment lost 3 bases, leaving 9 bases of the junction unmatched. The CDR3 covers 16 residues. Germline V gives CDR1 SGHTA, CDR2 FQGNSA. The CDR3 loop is CASSFEGGPRTGELFF. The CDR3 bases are TGTGCCAGCAGCTTCGAGGGAGGGCCTCGAACCGGGGAGCTGTTTTTT.

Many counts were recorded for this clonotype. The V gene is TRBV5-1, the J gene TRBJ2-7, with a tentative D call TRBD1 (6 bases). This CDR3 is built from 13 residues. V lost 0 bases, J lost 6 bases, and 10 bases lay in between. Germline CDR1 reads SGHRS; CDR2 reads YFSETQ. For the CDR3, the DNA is TGCGCCAGCAGCTTGGAAACAGGGAGCGAGCAGTACTTC. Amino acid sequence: CASSLETGSEQYF.

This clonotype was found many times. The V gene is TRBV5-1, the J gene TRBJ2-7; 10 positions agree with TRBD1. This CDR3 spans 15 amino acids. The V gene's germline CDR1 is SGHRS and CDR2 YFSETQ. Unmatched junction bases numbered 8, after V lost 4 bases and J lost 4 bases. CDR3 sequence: CASSKPGQGRYEQYF. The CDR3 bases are TGCGCCAGCAGCAAACCGGGACAGGGGCGTTACGAGCAGTACTTC. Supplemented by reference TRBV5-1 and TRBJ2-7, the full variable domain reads KAGVTQTPRYLIKTRGQQVTLSCSPISGHRSVSWYQQTPGQGLQFLFEYFSETQRNKGNFPGRFSGRQFSNSRSEMNVSTLELGDSALYLCASSKPGQGRYEQYFGPGTRLTVT.

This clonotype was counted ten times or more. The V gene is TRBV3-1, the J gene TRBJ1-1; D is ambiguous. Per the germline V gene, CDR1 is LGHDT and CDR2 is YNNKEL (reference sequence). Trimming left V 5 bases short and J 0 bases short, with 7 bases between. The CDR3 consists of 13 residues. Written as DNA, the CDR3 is TGTGCCAGCAGCAGACGGGTGAACACTGAAGCTTTCTTT. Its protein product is CASSRRVNTEAFF.

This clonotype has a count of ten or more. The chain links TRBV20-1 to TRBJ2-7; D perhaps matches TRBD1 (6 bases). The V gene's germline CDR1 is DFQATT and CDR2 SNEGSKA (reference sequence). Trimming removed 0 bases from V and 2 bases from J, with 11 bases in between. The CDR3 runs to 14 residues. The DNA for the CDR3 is TGCAGTGCTAGAGAGGGGGCGGGCCCCTACGAGCAGTACTTC. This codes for CSAREGAGPYEQYF.

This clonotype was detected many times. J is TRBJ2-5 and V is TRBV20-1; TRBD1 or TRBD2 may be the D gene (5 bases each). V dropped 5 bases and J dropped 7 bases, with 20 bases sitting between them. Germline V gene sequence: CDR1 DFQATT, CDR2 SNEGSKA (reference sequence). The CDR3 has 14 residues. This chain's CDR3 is CSARLSSGTGTQYF. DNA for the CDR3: TGCAGTGCTCGACTGTCGTCGGGGACGGGGACCCAGTACTTC.

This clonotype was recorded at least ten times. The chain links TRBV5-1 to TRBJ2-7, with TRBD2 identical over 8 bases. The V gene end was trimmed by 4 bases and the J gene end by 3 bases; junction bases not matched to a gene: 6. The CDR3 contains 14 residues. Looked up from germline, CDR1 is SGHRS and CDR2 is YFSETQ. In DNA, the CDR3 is TGCGCCAGCAGCCAAGCGGGAGAGCTCTACGAGCAGTACTTC. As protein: CASSQAGELYEQYF.

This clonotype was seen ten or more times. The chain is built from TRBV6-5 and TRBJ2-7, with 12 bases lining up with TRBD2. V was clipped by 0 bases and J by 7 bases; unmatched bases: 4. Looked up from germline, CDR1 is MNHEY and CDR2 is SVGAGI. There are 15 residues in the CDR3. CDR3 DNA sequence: TGTGCCAGCAGTTACTCGACTAGCGGGAGCTTAGAGCAGTACTTC. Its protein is CASSYSTSGSLEQYF.

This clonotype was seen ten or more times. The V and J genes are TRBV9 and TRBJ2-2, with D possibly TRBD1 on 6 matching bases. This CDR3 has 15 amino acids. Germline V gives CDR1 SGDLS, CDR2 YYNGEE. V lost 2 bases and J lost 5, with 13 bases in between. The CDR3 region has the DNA TGTGCCAGCAGCGTTTGGGACACCATTACCGGGGAGCTGTTTTTT. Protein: CASSVWDTITGELFF.

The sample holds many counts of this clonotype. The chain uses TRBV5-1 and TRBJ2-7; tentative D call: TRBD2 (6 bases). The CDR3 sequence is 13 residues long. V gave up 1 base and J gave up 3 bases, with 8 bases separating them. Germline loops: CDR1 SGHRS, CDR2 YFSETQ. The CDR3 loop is CASSLWGDYEQYF. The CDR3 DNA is TGCGCCAGCAGCTTGTGGGGGGACTACGAGCAGTACTTC.

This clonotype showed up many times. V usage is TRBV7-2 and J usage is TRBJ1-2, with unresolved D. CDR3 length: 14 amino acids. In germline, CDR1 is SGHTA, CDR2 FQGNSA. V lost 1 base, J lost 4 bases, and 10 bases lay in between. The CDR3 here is CASSLEGSFYGYTF. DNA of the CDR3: TGTGCCAGCAGCTTAGAAGGCAGTTTCTATGGCTACACCTTC.